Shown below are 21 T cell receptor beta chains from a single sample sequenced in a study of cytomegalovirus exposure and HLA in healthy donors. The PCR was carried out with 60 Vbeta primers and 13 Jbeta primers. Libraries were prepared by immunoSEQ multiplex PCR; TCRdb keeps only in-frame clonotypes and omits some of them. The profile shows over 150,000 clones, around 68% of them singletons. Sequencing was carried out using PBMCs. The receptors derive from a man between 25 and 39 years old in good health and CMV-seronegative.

The DNA of the CDR3 is TGTGCCAGCAGCCTTAACAGGGGGCCGGTAGAGACCCAGTACTTC. Its protein product is CASSLNRGPVETQYF. This chain uses TRBV2 with TRBJ2-5; 9 positions match TRBD1. The CDR3 is 15 residues long. Trimming cost V 6 bases and J 4 bases; bases outside gene matches: 9. Germline assignment: CDR1 SNHLY and CDR2 FYNNEI.

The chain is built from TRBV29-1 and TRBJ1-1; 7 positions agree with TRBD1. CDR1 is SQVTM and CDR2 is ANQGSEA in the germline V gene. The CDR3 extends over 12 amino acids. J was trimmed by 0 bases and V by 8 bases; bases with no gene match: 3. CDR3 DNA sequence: TGCAGCACGGGACAGATGAACACTGAAGCTTTCTTT. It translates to CSTGQMNTEAFF.

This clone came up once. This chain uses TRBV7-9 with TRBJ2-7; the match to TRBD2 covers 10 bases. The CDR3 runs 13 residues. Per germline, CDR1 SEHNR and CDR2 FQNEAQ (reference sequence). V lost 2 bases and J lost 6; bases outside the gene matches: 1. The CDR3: CASSLLAGAEQYF. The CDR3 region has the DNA TGTGCCAGCAGCTTACTAGCGGGGGCCGAGCAGTACTTC.

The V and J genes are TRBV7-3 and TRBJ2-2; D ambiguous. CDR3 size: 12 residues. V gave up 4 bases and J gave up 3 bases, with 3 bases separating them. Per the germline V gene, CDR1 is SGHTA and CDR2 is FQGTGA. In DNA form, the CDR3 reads TGTGCCAGCAGCTCGTACACCGGGGAGCTGTTTTTT. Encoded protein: CASSSYTGELFF.

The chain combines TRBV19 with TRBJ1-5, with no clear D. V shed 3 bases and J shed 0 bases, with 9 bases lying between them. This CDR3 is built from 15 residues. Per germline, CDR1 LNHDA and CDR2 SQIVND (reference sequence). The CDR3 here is CASSMTLYSNQPQHF. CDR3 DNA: TGTGCCAGTAGTATGACATTGTATAGCAATCAGCCCCAGCATTTT.

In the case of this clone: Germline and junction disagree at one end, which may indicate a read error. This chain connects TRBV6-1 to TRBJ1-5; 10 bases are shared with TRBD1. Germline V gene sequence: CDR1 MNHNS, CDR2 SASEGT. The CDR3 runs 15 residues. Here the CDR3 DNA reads TGTGCCAGCAGTGAACCGACAGGGGGCAAGCAGCCCCAGCATTTT. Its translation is CASSEPTGGKQPQHF.

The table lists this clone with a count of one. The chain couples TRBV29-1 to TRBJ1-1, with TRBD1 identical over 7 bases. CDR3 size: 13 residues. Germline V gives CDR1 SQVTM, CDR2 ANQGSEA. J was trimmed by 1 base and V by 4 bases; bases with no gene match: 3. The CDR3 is CSVGGQSNTEAFF. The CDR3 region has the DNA TGCAGCGTTGGGGGACAGTCGAACACTGAAGCTTTCTTT.

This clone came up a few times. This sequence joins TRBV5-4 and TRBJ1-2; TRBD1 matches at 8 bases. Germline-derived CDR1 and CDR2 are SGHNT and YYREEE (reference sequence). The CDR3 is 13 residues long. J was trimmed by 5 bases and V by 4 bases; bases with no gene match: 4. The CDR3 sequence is CASSVDREYGYTF. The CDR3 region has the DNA TGTGCCAGCAGCGTGGACAGGGAGTATGGCTACACCTTC.

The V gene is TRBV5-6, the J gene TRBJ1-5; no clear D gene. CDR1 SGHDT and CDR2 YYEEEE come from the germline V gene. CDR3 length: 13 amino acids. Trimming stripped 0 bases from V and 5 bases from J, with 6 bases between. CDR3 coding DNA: TGTGCCAGCAGCTTGGGGCGGGATCAGCCCCAGCATTTT. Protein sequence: CASSLGRDQPQHF.

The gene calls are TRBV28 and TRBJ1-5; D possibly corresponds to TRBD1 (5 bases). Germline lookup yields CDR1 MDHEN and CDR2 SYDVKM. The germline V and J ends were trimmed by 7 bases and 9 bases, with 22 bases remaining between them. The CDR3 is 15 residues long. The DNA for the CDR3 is TGTGCCAGCACCTCCGGGCAGGGCAGGGTAACGCCCCAGCATTTT. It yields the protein CASTSGQGRVTPQHF.

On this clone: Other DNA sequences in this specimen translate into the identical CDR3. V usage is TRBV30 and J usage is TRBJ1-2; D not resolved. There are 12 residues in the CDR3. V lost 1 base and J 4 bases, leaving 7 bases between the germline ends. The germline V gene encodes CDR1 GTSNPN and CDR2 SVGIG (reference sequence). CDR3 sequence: CAWSGASYGYTF. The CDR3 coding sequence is TGTGCCTGGAGTGGAGCGAGCTATGGCTACACCTTC.

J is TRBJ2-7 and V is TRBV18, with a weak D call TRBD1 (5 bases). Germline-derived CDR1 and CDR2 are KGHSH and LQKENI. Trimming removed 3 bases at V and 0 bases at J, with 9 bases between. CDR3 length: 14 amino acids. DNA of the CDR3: TGTGCCAGCTCACCGGGGCAGACCTCCTACGAGCAGTACTTC. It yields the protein CASSPGQTSYEQYF.

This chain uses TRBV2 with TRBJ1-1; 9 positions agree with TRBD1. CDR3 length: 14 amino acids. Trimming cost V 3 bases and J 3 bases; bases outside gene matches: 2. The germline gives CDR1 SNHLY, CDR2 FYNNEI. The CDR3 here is CASSDGQGYTEAFF. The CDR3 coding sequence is TGTGCCAGCAGTGATGGACAGGGGTACACTGAAGCTTTCTTT.

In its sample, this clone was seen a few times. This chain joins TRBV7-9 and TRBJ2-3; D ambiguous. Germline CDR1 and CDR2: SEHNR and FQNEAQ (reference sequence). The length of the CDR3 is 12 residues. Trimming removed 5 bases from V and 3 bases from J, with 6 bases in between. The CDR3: CASSPVTDTQYF. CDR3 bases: TGTGCCAGCAGCCCGGTTACAGATACGCAGTATTTT.

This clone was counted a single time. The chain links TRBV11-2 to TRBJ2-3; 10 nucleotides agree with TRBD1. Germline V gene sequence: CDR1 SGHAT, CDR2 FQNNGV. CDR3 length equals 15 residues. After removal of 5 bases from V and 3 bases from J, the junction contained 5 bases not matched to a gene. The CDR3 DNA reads TGTGCCAGCAGCCGGACAGGGGGGAAGACAGATACGCAGTATTTT. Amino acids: CASSRTGGKTDTQYF.

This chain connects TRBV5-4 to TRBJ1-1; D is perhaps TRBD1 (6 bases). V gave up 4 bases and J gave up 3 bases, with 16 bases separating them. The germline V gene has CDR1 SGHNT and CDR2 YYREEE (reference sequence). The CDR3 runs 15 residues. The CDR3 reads CASSRGALGDTEAFF. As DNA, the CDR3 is TGTGCCAGCAGCCGGGGGGCCCTCGGCGACACTGAAGCTTTCTTT.

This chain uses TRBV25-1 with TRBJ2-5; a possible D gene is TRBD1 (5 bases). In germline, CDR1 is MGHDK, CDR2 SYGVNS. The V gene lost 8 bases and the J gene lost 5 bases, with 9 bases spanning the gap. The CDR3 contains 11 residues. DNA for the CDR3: TGTGCCAGCTCCGCAGGGGAGACCCAGTACTTC. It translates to CASSAGETQYF. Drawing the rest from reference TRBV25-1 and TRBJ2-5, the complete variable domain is EADIYQTPRYLVIGTGKKITLECSQTMGHDKMYWYQQDPGMELHLIHYSYGVNSTEKGDLSSESTVSRIRTEHFPLTLESARPSHTSQYLCASSAGETQYFGPGTRLLVL.

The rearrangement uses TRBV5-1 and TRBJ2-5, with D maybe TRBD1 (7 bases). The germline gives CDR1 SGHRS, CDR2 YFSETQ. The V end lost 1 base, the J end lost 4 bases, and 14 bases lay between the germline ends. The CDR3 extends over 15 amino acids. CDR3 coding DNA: TGCGCCAGCAGCTTGAACGGCAGGGGGGCAGAGACCCAGTACTTC. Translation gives CASSLNGRGAETQYF. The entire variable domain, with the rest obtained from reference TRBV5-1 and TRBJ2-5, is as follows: KAGVTQTPRYLIKTRGQQVTLSCSPISGHRSVSWYQQTPGQGLQFLFEYFSETQRNKGNFPGRFSGRQFSNSRSEMNVSTLELGDSALYLCASSLNGRGAETQYFGPGTRLLVL.

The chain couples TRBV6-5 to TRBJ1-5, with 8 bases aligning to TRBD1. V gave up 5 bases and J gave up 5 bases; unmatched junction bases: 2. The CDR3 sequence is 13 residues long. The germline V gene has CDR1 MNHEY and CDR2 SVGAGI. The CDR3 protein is CASSTGGDQPQHF. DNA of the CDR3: TGTGCCAGCAGTACAGGGGGTGATCAGCCCCAGCATTTT.

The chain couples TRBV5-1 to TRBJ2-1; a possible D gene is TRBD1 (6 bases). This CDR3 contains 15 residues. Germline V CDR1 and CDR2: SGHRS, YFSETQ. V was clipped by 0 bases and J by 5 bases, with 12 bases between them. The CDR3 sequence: CASSLGGTSDNEQFF. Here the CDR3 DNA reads TGCGCCAGCAGCTTGGGAGGGACATCTGACAATGAGCAGTTCTTC.

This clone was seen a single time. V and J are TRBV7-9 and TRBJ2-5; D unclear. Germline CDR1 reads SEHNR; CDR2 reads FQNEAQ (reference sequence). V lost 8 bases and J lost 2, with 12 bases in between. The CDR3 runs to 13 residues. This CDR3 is CASLEVEQETQYF. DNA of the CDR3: TGTGCCAGCCTTGAGGTAGAGCAAGAGACCCAGTACTTC.